Below, one TCR beta chain is given with its context. Trimming stripped 0 bases from V and 2 bases from J, with 7 bases between. The CDR3 has 14 residues. The germline CDR1 and CDR2 sequences are SGHTS and YDEGEE. The data stem from a study of shared clonotypes between healthy human individuals. Method: immunoSEQ multiplex PCR; TCRdb's copy keeps in-frame clones and lacks some. This table holds fewer than 400,000 clones, under 80% found once. J is TRBJ2-3 and V is TRBV5-8; no firm D call. Sample: memory CD4+ T cells sorted from blood. The subset is: CD45RA-negative fraction. The TCR sequence derives from a man younger than 40 in good health. Written as DNA, the CDR3 is TGTGCCAGCAGCTTGGCGATCTCCACAGATACGCAGTATTTT. Translated, it gives CASSLAISTDTQYF. The variable domain in full, completed from reference TRBV5-8 and TRBJ2-3, reads EAGVTQSPTHLIKTRGQQATLRCSPISGHTSVYWYQQALGLGLQFLLWYDEGEERNRGNFPPRFSGRQFPNYSSELNVNALELEDSALYLCASSLAISTDTQYFGPGTRLTVL.